These 26 T cell receptor beta chains were all obtained from the same sample, sequenced in a study of blood T cell repertoires in COVID-19. The method was immunoSEQ multiplex PCR; TCRdb's version includes in-frame clones alone and lacks a portion of them. The sample gives 85,000 to 90,000 clones, 82% of which show up once; around 1.3% is in the top ten. The sample was peripheral blood. These receptors were taken from an elderly woman with acute or convalescent COVID-19.

The CDR3: CASSSYSSTDTQYF. CDR3 sequence (DNA): TGTGCCAGCAGTTCTTACTCTAGCACAGATACGCAGTATTTT. The chain carries TRBV27 and TRBJ2-3, with D unclear. CDR3 length: 14 residues. V lost 4 bases and J 0 bases, leaving 8 bases between the germline ends. Germline assignment: CDR1 MNHEY and CDR2 SMNVEV (reference sequence).

The genes are TRBV5-5 and TRBJ2-2, with unresolved D. The CDR3 runs to 15 residues. V lost 0 bases, J lost 2 bases, and 8 bases lay in between. Germline CDR1 and CDR2: SGHKS and YYEKEE (reference sequence). The CDR3 DNA reads TGTGCCAGCAGCTTGGGTAGCTCTAACACCGGGGAGCTGTTTTTT. It is translated as CASSLGSSNTGELFF.

This clone was recorded a few times. The gene calls are TRBV5-1 and TRBJ2-7; 7 nucleotides agree with TRBD1. This CDR3 is built from 14 residues. The germline CDR1 and CDR2 sequences are SGHRS and YFSETQ. Trimming at V came to 4 bases and at J to 0 bases, leaving 4 bases not matched to a gene. CDR3 protein: CASSPDRFSYEQYF. The CDR3 nucleotides are TGCGCCAGCAGCCCGGACAGGTTCTCCTACGAGCAGTACTTC.

CDR3 bases: TGTGCCAGCAGCAGACTAGCGGGGGGCTCCTACAATGAGCAGTTCTTC. The encoded protein is CASSRLAGGSYNEQFF. This chain joins TRBV2 and TRBJ2-1, with 13 bases fitting TRBD2. Germline lookup yields CDR1 SNHLY and CDR2 FYNNEI. This CDR3 is built from 16 residues. Trimming removed 6 bases from V and 0 bases from J; junction bases left unmatched: 2.

The chain recombines TRBV6-5 with TRBJ2-7; 7 bases are a match to TRBD1. CDR1 is MNHEY and CDR2 is SVGAGI in the germline V gene. CDR3 length equals 14 residues. Germline trimming cut 7 bases from V and 4 bases from J; bases unmatched to any gene: 10. CDR3 region: CASTRQGRGYEQYF. In nucleotides, the CDR3 is TGTGCCAGCACCCGACAGGGTAGGGGTTACGAGCAGTACTTC.

J is TRBJ2-2 and V is TRBV2; D may be TRBD1 (6 bases). CDR1 SNHLY and CDR2 FYNNEI come from the germline V gene. This CDR3 contains 15 residues. With 6 bases removed from V and 7 bases from J, the gap between germline ends came to 18 bases. Here the CDR3 reads CASSLSAGAFGELFF. The DNA of the CDR3 is TGTGCCAGCAGCCTGAGCGCAGGGGCGTTCGGGGAGCTGTTTTTT.

The CDR3 DNA is TGTGCCAGCAGCCCCGACAGCCAACGCAATCAGCCCCAGCATTTT. Amino acids: CASSPDSQRNQPQHF. This chain joins TRBV7-2 and TRBJ1-5, with TRBD1 as a possible D gene (5 bases). Germline V lookup: CDR1 SGHTA, CDR2 FQGNSA. V dropped 5 bases and J dropped 2 bases, with 13 bases sitting between them. The CDR3 runs 15 residues.

The chain recombines TRBV19 with TRBJ2-3; 9 bases are shared with TRBD2. Germline CDR1 LNHDA, CDR2 SQIVND (reference sequence). V trimming: 6 bases; J trimming: 2 bases; junction bases outside the gene matches: 9. The CDR3 runs to 16 residues. The CDR3 DNA reads as TGTGCCAGTAGCTGGGAGACTAGCGGTAACACAGATACGCAGTATTTT. This codes for CASSWETSGNTDTQYF.

The chain has TRBV7-9 and TRBJ2-3; D uncertain. CDR1 SEHNR and CDR2 FQNEAQ come from the germline V gene (reference sequence). The CDR3 covers 11 residues. V was clipped by 11 bases and J by 8 bases, with 14 bases between them. The CDR3 DNA follows: TGTGCCGCCGACATAAAAGGTACGCAGTATTTT. This translates into CAADIKGTQYF.

The rearrangement joins TRBV28 to TRBJ2-7; D possibly corresponds to TRBD2 (6 bases). The germline CDR1 and CDR2 sequences are MDHEN and SYDVKM. The CDR3 sequence is 16 residues long. V lost 1 base and J lost 7, with 20 bases in between. Here the CDR3 DNA reads TGTGCCAGCAGTTTATCCCCCCGGGACGGGAGTCGGGAGCAGTACTTC. Amino acid sequence: CASSLSPRDGSREQYF.

V and J are TRBV11-2 and TRBJ2-7; tentatively, D is TRBD1 (6 bases). Germline V gives CDR1 SGHAT, CDR2 FQNNGV. V dropped 6 bases and J dropped 3 bases, with 15 bases sitting between them. The CDR3 is made up of 14 amino acids. CDR3 in DNA: TGTGCCAGCAGTAAGCCGGGACATAACTACGAGCAGTACTTC. Its protein product is CASSKPGHNYEQYF.

The V call is TRBV27, the J call TRBJ2-5; 7 bases are shared with TRBD1. CDR1 is MNHEY and CDR2 is SMNVEV in the germline V gene (reference sequence). The V segment lost 6 bases and the J segment 4 bases; nucleotides outside the gene matches: 5. CDR3 length: 13 residues. Written as DNA, the CDR3 is TGTGCCAGCAGATTTGCAGGGGGAGAGACCCAGTACTTC. Protein sequence: CASRFAGGETQYF.

This clone was seen a few times. This chain joins TRBV5-6 and TRBJ1-6; possibly TRBD1 for D (5 bases). Germline assignment: CDR1 SGHDT and CDR2 YYEEEE. Trimming left V 3 bases short and J 7 bases short, with 17 bases between. The CDR3 has 16 residues. CDR3 residues: CASSWGDRLGNSPLHF. In DNA form, the CDR3 reads TGTGCCAGCAGCTGGGGGGACCGCTTAGGCAATTCACCCCTCCACTTT.

This chain uses TRBV11-2 with TRBJ1-2; possible D gene TRBD1, 5 bases. This CDR3 has 14 amino acids. Trimming pared 1 base from V and 7 bases from J, leaving 13 bases between. Germline CDR1 SGHAT, CDR2 FQNNGV. The CDR3: CASSLVTGGGGYTF. CDR3 DNA: TGTGCCAGCAGCTTAGTCACAGGTGGTGGTGGCTACACCTTC.

This chain uses TRBV20-1 with TRBJ1-3; no clear D. The V end was cut by 3 bases, the J end by 0 bases, with 12 bases between. This CDR3 spans 15 amino acids. Germline V lookup: CDR1 DFQATT, CDR2 SNEGSKA (reference sequence). CDR3 protein: CSASDASSSGNTIYF. The CDR3 region has the DNA TGCAGTGCTAGTGACGCCTCGAGCTCTGGAAACACCATATATTTT.

This chain uses TRBV11-3 with TRBJ2-1; 8 bases map to TRBD2. V lost 3 bases to trimming and J lost 5 bases; unmatched junction nucleotides: 3. The CDR3 is made up of 14 amino acids. Looked up from germline, CDR1 is SGHNT and CDR2 is YENEEA. The CDR3 nucleotides read TGTGCCAGCAGCTTGGAGCGGGGGAACAATGAGCAGTTCTTC. Translated, it gives CASSLERGNNEQFF.

J is TRBJ2-3 and V is TRBV3-1 (or the pseudogene TRBV3-2), with 8 bases matching TRBD2. Germline trimming cut 4 bases from V and 6 bases from J; bases unmatched to any gene: 12. Germline V gene lookup returns CDR1 LGHDT and CDR2 YNNKEL (reference sequence). The CDR3 totals 16 residues. The DNA of the CDR3 is TGTGCCAGCAGCCCCCGGGGGACTAGGATTAGCGATACGCAGTATTTT. Amino acid sequence: CASSPRGTRISDTQYF.

V gene TRBV9 combines with J gene TRBJ1-2; D gene ambiguous. The V end lost 3 bases, the J end lost 5 bases, and 8 bases lay between the germline ends. Looked up from germline, CDR1 is SGDLS and CDR2 is YYNGEE. The CDR3 runs to 12 residues. The CDR3 is CASSANPYGYTF. CDR3 bases: TGTGCCAGCAGCGCTAACCCATATGGCTACACCTTC.

The J gene is TRBJ2-7, the V gene TRBV3-1 (or the pseudogene TRBV3-2), with TRBD2 matching 7 bases. The J segment lost 4 bases and the V segment lost 1 base, leaving 7 bases of the junction unmatched. From germline, CDR1 is LGHDT and CDR2 YNNKEL (reference sequence). CDR3 size: 15 residues. CDR3: CASSQVGGSQYEQYF. The CDR3 DNA reads TGTGCCAGCAGCCAAGTGGGAGGGTCCCAATACGAGCAGTACTTC.

The V and J genes are TRBV11-2 and TRBJ2-3; 7 positions agree with TRBD1. This CDR3 comprises 17 residues. Trimming cost V 3 bases and J 2 bases; bases outside gene matches: 11. Per germline, CDR1 SGHAT and CDR2 FQNNGV. The CDR3 region is CASSFRWGQTTTDTQYF. The DNA for the CDR3 is TGTGCCAGCAGCTTCAGATGGGGACAGACGACCACAGATACGCAGTATTTT.

This clone was found a few times. This sequence joins TRBV11-2 and TRBJ1-1; a weak D match, TRBD1 (5 bases). The CDR3 consists of 14 residues. From germline, CDR1 is SGHAT and CDR2 FQNNGV. V was clipped by 5 bases and J by 5 bases, with 15 bases between them. CDR3 sequence reads: CASSPRAGGTEAFF. DNA for the CDR3: TGTGCCAGCAGCCCCAGGGCCGGAGGGACTGAAGCTTTCTTT.

The rearrangement links TRBV7-8 to TRBJ2-1; 8 nucleotides align to TRBD1. The CDR3 is 17 amino acids. Germline V gene sequence: CDR1 SGHVS, CDR2 FQNEAQ. V gave up 5 bases and J gave up 0 bases; unmatched junction bases: 9. The DNA of the CDR3 is TGTGCCAGCAGCGGCCCGTGGGACAGGCGCTCCTACAATGAGCAGTTCTTC. Translated, it gives CASSGPWDRRSYNEQFF. The whole variable domain, remainder taken from reference TRBV7-8 and TRBJ2-1, is GAGVSQSPRYKVAKRGQDVALRCDPISGHVSLFWYQQALGQGPEFLTYFQNEAQLDKSGLPSDRFFAERPEGSVSTLKIQRTQQEDSAVYLCASSGPWDRRSYNEQFFGPGTRLTVL.

In this sample, this clone turned up a few times. This chain connects TRBV5-6 to TRBJ2-7, with D uncertain. V gave up 0 bases and J gave up 5 bases, with 3 bases separating them. CDR3 length: 11 residues. Per the germline V gene, CDR1 is SGHDT and CDR2 is YYEEEE. As DNA, the CDR3 is TGTGCCAGCAGCTTGGTCGACGAGCAGTACTTC. Protein: CASSLVDEQYF.

This clone was recorded a few times. An end of the junction differs from the germline gene, which may be a read error. The rearrangement links TRBV6-1 to TRBJ1-6, with 7 nucleotides matching TRBD1. CDR1 and CDR2 from the germline V gene are MNHNS and SASEGT. This CDR3 spans 15 amino acids. Written as DNA, the CDR3 is TGTGCCAGCAGGGAAGAACCACAGGGGAATTCACCCCTCCACTTT. This translates into CASREEPQGNSPLHF.

The chain links TRBV5-1 to TRBJ2-1; 7 bases map to TRBD2. With 3 bases clipped from V and 10 bases from J, the junction kept 7 bases outside the gene matches. The CDR3 extends over 13 amino acids. Looked up from germline, CDR1 is SGHRS and CDR2 is YFSETQ. The CDR3 region is CASSSGEGHEQFF. CDR3 coding DNA: TGCGCCAGCAGCTCTGGGGAGGGCCACGAGCAGTTCTTC.

The chain carries TRBV5-1 and TRBJ2-1; 10 bases line up with TRBD1. V shed 4 bases and J 6 bases; nucleotides not matched to a gene: 7. The CDR3 has 15 amino acids. Germline V gene lookup returns CDR1 SGHRS and CDR2 YFSETQ. CDR3 protein: CASSRDRGPGNEQFF. The CDR3 DNA reads TGCGCCAGCAGCCGAGACAGGGGGCCGGGCAATGAGCAGTTCTTC.